Below, 10 T cell receptor beta chains from the same sample are listed, as sequenced in a study of response to subunit inactivated influenza vaccine. TCRdb processed the RT-PCR reads anew with MiXCR; each CDR3 protein has one entry. Of some 500,000 distinct CDR3 sequences in the sample, approximately 17% were seen once. The specimen was CD4+ T cells sorted from PBMCs, collected less than 30 months after vaccination. The receptors shown here come from a man aged 50 to 75 who received an inactivated influenza vaccine.

The J gene is TRBJ2-5, the V gene TRBV11-2; D possibly matches TRBD1 or TRBD2 (5 bases each). The CDR3 covers 14 residues. Between the trimmed V and J ends, which lost 6 bases and 4 bases, there was a span of 15 bases. In germline, CDR1 is SGHAT, CDR2 FQNNGV. The CDR3 loop reads CASSRGQGGETQYF. DNA of the CDR3: TGTGCCAGCAGTCGGGGCCAGGGCGGAGAGACCCAGTACTTC.

CDR3 in DNA: TGTGCCAGCAGCTCCCCAGGTTGGAGTAGCACCGGGGAGCTGTTTTTT. Translated: CASSSPGWSSTGELFF. The genes are TRBV11-2 and TRBJ2-2; D ambiguous. This CDR3 comprises 16 residues. V gave up 4 bases and J gave up 4 bases, with 16 bases separating them. Germline V gene data show CDR1 as SGHAT and CDR2 as FQNNGV.

The rearrangement joins TRBV4-3 to TRBJ2-7; TRBD1 matches 7 bases. V shed 3 bases, J shed 2 bases, and the junction held 7 bases outside the gene matches. Germline V gene data show CDR1 as LGHNA and CDR2 as YSLEER. This CDR3 has 15 amino acids. The CDR3 DNA sequence: TGCGCCAGCAGCCAGGAAGGACAGGCCCCCTACGAGCAGTACTTC. Its protein is CASSQEGQAPYEQYF.

This clonotype came up a few times. The chain joins TRBV24-1 to TRBJ2-3; 10 bases are shared with TRBD2. The junction had 2 bases not matched to a gene; V was cut back by 5 bases and J by 4 bases. Germline assignment: CDR1 KGHDR and CDR2 SFDVKD. This CDR3 has 14 residues. The chain's CDR3 is CATSGLAGADTQYF. Written as DNA, the CDR3 is TGTGCCACCAGTGGCCTAGCGGGAGCAGATACGCAGTATTTT.

This clonotype has ten or more counts. The rearrangement uses TRBV7-2 and TRBJ2-2; weak D call: TRBD1 (6 bases). The CDR3 spans 16 residues. Germline values: CDR1 SGHTA, CDR2 FQGNSA. V was cut by 5 bases and J by 1 base, with 14 bases left in between. As DNA, the CDR3 is TGTGCCAGCAGCCCCCGAGGGGGATTGAACACCGGGGAGCTGTTTTTT. It is translated as CASSPRGGLNTGELFF.

The rearrangement joins TRBV6-2 or TRBV6-3 to TRBJ2-7; 8 bases map to TRBD1. Germline CDR1 is MNHEY and CDR2 is SVGEGT. There are 14 residues in the CDR3. The junction had 7 bases not matched to a gene; V was cut back by 8 bases and J by 1 base. In DNA form, the CDR3 reads TGTGCCAGCGCCGAGACAGGGGATTCCTACGAGCAGTACTTC. It encodes CASAETGDSYEQYF.

This clonotype was recorded once. A much bigger clone sits one base away, suggesting this may be a read error. This chain uses TRBV5-1 with TRBJ2-2; 9 nucleotides align to TRBD1. The CDR3 is made up of 15 amino acids. Looked up from germline, CDR1 is SGHRS and CDR2 is YFSETQ. CDR3 region: CASSTQGAQTEELFF. As DNA, the CDR3 is TGCGCCAGCAGCACACAGGGGGCGCAAACCGAGGAGCTGTTTTTT. The full variable domain, its missing parts supplied by reference TRBV5-1 and TRBJ2-2, is KAGVTQTPRYLIKTRGQQVTLSCSPISGHRSVSWYQQTPGQGLQFLFEYFSETQRNKGNFPGRFSGRQFSNSRSEMNVSTLELGDSALYLCASSTQGAQTEELFFGEGSRLTVL.

This clonotype came up a few times. V is TRBV28 and J is TRBJ1-2; 12 bases are shared with TRBD1. Germline V gene sequence: CDR1 MDHEN, CDR2 SYDVKM. CDR3 size: 14 residues. V was clipped by 10 bases and J by 4 bases; unmatched bases: 7. CDR3 sequence: CATGTGGGRYGYTF. The DNA for the CDR3 is TGTGCCACCGGGACAGGGGGCGGTCGCTATGGCTACACCTTC.

A few counts support this clonotype. The gene calls are TRBV7-9 and TRBJ1-6; 9 nucleotides line up with TRBD1. In germline, CDR1 is SEHNR, CDR2 FQNEAQ (reference sequence). This CDR3 contains 16 residues. The J segment lost 9 bases and the V segment lost 5 bases, leaving 11 bases of the junction unmatched. DNA of the CDR3: TGTGCCAGCAGCAGTATACAGGGGGCGTTGGTTTCACCCCTCCACTTT. Protein product: CASSSIQGALVSPLHF.

This clonotype was picked up a small number of times. This chain joins TRBV11-2 and TRBJ2-4, with D possibly matching TRBD1 (5 bases). V was shortened by 10 bases and J by 0 bases, with 13 bases between the two germline ends. Germline-derived CDR1 and CDR2 are SGHAT and FQNNGV. CDR3 size: 14 residues. The CDR3 sequence is CATQTDLAKNIQYF. In nucleotides, the CDR3 is TGTGCCACCCAGACAGACTTAGCCAAAAACATTCAGTACTTC.